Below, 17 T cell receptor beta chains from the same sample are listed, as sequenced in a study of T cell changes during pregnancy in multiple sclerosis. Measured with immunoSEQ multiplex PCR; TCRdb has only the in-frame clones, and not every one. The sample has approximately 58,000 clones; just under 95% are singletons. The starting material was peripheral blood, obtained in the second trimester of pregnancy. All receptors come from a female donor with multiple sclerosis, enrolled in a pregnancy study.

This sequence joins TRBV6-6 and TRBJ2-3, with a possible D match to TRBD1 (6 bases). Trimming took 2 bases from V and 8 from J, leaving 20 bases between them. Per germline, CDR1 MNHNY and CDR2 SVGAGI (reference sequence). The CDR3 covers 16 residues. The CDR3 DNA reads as TGTGCCAGCAGTTACGCCGGGACATACTTAGGGGTTACGCAGTATTTT. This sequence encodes CASSYAGTYLGVTQYF.

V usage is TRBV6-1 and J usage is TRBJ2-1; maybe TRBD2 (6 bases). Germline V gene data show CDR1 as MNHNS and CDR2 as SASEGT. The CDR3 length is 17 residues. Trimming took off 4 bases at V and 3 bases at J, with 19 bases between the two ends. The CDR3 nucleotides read TGTGCCAGCAGTGCCGAGTCGACTAGTCTCGTCTACAATGAGCAGTTCTTC. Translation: CASSAESTSLVYNEQFF.

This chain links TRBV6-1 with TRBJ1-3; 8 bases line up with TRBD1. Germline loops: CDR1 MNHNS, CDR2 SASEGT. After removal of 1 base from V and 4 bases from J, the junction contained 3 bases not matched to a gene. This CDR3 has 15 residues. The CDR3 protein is CASSEVQGEGNTIYF. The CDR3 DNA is TGTGCCAGCAGTGAAGTACAGGGGGAAGGAAACACCATATATTTT.

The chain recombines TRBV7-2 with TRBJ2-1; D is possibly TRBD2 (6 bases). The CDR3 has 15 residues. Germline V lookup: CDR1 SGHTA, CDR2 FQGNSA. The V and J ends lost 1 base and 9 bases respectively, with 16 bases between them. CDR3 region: CASSLDRTKYREQFF. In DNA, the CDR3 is TGTGCCAGCAGCTTAGACAGGACTAAGTACCGTGAGCAGTTCTTC. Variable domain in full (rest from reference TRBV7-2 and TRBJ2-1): GAGVSQSPSNKVTEKGKDVELRCDPISGHTALYWYRQSLGQGLEFLIYFQGNSAPDKSGLPSDRFSAERTGGSVSTLTIQRTQQEDSAVYLCASSLDRTKYREQFFGPGTRLTVL.

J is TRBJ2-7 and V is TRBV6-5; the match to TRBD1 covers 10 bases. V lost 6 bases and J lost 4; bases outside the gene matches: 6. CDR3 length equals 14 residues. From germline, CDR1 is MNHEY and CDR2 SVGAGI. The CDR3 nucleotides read TGTGCCAGCAGCATGGGACAGGGGCGTTACGAGCAGTACTTC. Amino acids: CASSMGQGRYEQYF.

This chain's CDR3 is CASSLATSGAYEQYF. CDR3 in DNA: TGTGCCAGCAGTTTGGCGACTAGCGGGGCTTACGAGCAGTACTTC. The chain couples TRBV28 to TRBJ2-7, with TRBD2 matching over 11 bases. Germline V gives CDR1 MDHEN, CDR2 SYDVKM. After removal of 3 bases from V and 4 bases from J, the junction contained 5 bases not matched to a gene. The CDR3 is made up of 15 amino acids.

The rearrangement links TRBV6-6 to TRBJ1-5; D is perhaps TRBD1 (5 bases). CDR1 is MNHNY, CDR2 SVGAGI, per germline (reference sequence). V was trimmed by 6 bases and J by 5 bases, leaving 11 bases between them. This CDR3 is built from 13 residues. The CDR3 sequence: CASSLGGDQPQHF. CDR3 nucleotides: TGTGCCAGCAGCCTAGGAGGGGATCAGCCCCAGCATTTT.

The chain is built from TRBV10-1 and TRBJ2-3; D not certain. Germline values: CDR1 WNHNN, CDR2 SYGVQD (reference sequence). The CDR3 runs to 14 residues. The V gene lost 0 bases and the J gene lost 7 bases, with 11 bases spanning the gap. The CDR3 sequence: CASSESPSANTQYF. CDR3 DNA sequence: TGCGCCAGCAGTGAGTCGCCCAGCGCGAATACGCAGTATTTT.

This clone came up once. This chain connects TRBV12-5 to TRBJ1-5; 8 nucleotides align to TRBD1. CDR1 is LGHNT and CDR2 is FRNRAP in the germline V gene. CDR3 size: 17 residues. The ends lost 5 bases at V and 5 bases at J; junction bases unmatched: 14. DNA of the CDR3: TGTGCTAGTGGTCAAGCATCGGGACAGGTAAATCATCAGCCCCAGCATTTT. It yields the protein CASGQASGQVNHQPQHF.

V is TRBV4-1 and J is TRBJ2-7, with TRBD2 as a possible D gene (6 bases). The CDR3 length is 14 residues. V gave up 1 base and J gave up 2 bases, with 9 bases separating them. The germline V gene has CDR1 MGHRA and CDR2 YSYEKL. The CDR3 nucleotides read TGCGCCAGCAGCCAAGGACTAGGAACCTACGAGCAGTACTTC. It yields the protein CASSQGLGTYEQYF.

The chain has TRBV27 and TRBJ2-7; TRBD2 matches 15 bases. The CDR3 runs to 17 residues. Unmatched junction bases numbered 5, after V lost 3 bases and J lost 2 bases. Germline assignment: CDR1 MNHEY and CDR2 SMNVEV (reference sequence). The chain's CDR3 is CASSLGLAGGGAYEQYF. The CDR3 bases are TGTGCCAGCAGTTTGGGACTAGCGGGAGGAGGGGCCTACGAGCAGTACTTC.

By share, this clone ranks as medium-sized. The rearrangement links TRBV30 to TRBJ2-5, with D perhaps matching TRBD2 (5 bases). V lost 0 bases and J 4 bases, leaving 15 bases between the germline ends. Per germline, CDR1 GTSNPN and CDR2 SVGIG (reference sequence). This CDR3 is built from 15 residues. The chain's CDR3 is CAWSVLGKGRETQYF. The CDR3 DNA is TGTGCCTGGAGTGTCCTAGGGAAAGGGAGAGAGACCCAGTACTTC.

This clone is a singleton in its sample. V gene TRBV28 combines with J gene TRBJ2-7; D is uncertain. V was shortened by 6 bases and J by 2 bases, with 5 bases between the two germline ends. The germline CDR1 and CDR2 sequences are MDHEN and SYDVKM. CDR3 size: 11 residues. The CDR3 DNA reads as TGTGCCAGCAGCCCTACCTACGAGCAGTACTTC. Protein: CASSPTYEQYF. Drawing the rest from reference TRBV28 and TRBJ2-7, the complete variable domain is DVKVTQSSRYLVKRTGEKVFLECVQDMDHENMFWYRQDPGLGLRLIYFSYDVKMKEKGDIPEGYSVSREKKERFSLILESASTNQTSMYLCASSPTYEQYFGPGTRLTVT.

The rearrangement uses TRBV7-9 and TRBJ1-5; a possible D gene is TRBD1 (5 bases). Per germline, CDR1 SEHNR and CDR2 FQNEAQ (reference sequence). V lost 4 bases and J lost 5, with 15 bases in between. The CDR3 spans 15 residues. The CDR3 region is CASSSIEAGDQPQHF. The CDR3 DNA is TGTGCCAGCAGCTCCATTGAGGCGGGGGATCAGCCCCAGCATTTT.

The CDR3 region is CASSADYTGELFF. CDR3 nucleotide sequence: TGTGCCAGCAGTGCAGACTACACCGGGGAGCTGTTTTTT. The gene calls are TRBV6-4 and TRBJ2-2, with D hard to call. CDR3 length: 13 amino acids. Per the germline V gene, CDR1 is MRHNA and CDR2 is SNTAGT. The V and J ends lost 4 bases and 3 bases respectively, with 6 bases between them.

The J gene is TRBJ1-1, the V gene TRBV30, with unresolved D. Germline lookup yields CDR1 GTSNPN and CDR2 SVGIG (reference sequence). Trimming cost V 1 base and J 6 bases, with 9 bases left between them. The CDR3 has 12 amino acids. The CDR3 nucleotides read TGTGCCTGGAGTGCCGAGGGTTCTGAAGCTTTCTTT. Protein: CAWSAEGSEAFF.

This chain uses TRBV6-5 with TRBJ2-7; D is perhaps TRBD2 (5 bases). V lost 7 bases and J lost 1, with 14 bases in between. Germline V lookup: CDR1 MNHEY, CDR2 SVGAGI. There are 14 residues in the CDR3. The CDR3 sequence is CASKPGDGSYEQYF. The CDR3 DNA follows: TGTGCCAGCAAGCCCGGGGATGGGTCCTACGAGCAGTACTTC.